These 22 T cell receptor beta chains originate from one sample sequenced in a study of identical twins. TCRdb recomputed calls from the 5' RACE reads with MiXCR, one row per CDR3 protein. Counted here are some 1,700,000 distinct CDR3 sequences, around 29% occurring once; the ten biggest clones make up about 0.3%. The sample was cord blood. The receptor source for this set is a newborn girl in good health.

This clonotype was seen ten or more times. The rearrangement uses TRBV27 and TRBJ2-7, with a weak D call TRBD1 (6 bases). Germline V gene lookup returns CDR1 MNHEY and CDR2 SMNVEV (reference sequence). CDR3 length: 14 amino acids. V was clipped by 0 bases and J by 4 bases, with 10 bases between them. CDR3 amino acids: CASSLSYRVYEQYF. The CDR3 nucleotides are TGTGCCAGCAGTTTATCCTACAGGGTTTACGAGCAGTACTTC.

The chain's CDR3 is CAGFFRGQVTAFF. The CDR3 DNA is TGTGCCGGCTTCTTTCGGGGCCAAGTGACAGCTTTCTTT. The rearrangement links TRBV30 to TRBJ1-1; tentative D call: TRBD1 (5 bases). This CDR3 contains 13 residues. CDR1 GTSNPN and CDR2 SVGIG come from the germline V gene (reference sequence). V was cut by 8 bases and J by 10 bases, with 23 bases left in between.

This chain joins TRBV29-1 and TRBJ2-5, with 8 positions matching TRBD1. CDR3 length: 13 residues. V was pared by 7 bases and J by 0 bases, with 4 bases of the junction left unmatched. The germline V gene encodes CDR1 SQVTM and CDR2 ANQGSEA. The DNA of the CDR3 is TGCAGCGCGAAGGGACAGGACCAAGAGACCCAGTACTTC. As protein: CSAKGQDQETQYF.

The rearrangement joins TRBV20-1 to TRBJ1-2; D gene ambiguous. Deletions cut 5 bases from V and 8 bases from J, with 21 bases between. The CDR3 spans 14 residues. Germline V CDR1 and CDR2: DFQATT, SNEGSKA (reference sequence). CDR3 region: CSARLVGRSKGYTF. CDR3 nucleotide sequence: TGCAGTGCTCGCCTTGTAGGGCGCAGCAAGGGCTACACCTTC.

In DNA, the CDR3 is TGCGCCAGCAGCTCTACGTTTGATACGCAGTATTTT. Amino acid sequence: CASSSTFDTQYF. J is TRBJ2-3 and V is TRBV4-1, with D uncertain. V lost 5 bases to trimming and J lost 6 bases, with 9 bases between them. The CDR3 sequence is 12 residues long. The V gene's germline CDR1 is MGHRA and CDR2 YSYEKL.

This clonotype was observed once. The genes are TRBV11-1 and TRBJ2-3; 11 nucleotides line up with TRBD2. The CDR3 sequence is 19 residues long. In germline, CDR1 is SGHAT, CDR2 FQDESV (reference sequence). The junction had 14 bases not matched to a gene; V was cut back by 4 bases and J by 2 bases. The CDR3 DNA reads TGTGCCAGCAGCTGCTTTCCGGGGACTAGCGGAACATTCACAGATACGCAGTATTTT. Translating gives CASSCFPGTSGTFTDTQYF.

This clonotype was recorded a few times. The genes are TRBV20-1 and TRBJ1-5, with a possible D match to TRBD1 (5 bases). V gave up 6 bases and J gave up 4 bases, with 10 bases separating them. Germline CDR1 and CDR2: DFQATT and SNEGSKA (reference sequence). This CDR3 is built from 12 residues. The CDR3 coding sequence is TGCAGTGCCGCTCCAGGGAATCAGCCCCAGCATTTT. This encodes CSAAPGNQPQHF.

CDR3 residues: CSARGRTTNEKLFF. The DNA of the CDR3 is TGCAGTGCTAGGGGACGGACAACTAATGAAAAACTGTTTTTT. The rearrangement uses TRBV20-1 and TRBJ1-4, with D possibly TRBD1 on 5 matching bases. Looked up from germline, CDR1 is DFQATT and CDR2 is SNEGSKA (reference sequence). The CDR3 is 14 residues long. Trimming pared 3 bases from V and 0 bases from J, leaving 8 bases between.

J is TRBJ2-1 and V is TRBV12-3 or TRBV12-4; 10 bases match TRBD2. The CDR3 contains 15 residues. After removal of 7 bases from V and 7 bases from J, the junction contained 10 bases not matched to a gene. The CDR3 sequence: CASKAPGLAWNEQFF. The CDR3 DNA reads TGTGCCAGCAAGGCCCCGGGACTAGCGTGGAATGAGCAGTTCTTC.

V and J are TRBV20-1 and TRBJ2-1; tentatively, D is TRBD1 or TRBD2 (5 bases each). With the DNA end fitting TRBJ2-7 better, the J assignment may be wrong. This CDR3 region has 13 residues. Per the germline V gene, CDR1 is DFQATT and CDR2 is SNEGSKA (reference sequence). Here the CDR3 reads CSASGTHNNEQYF. CDR3 bases: TGCAGTGCTTCCGGGACCCACAACAATGAGCAGTACTTC.

This chain links TRBV5-1 with TRBJ2-1; maybe TRBD2 (5 bases). This CDR3 spans 15 amino acids. The germline V gene has CDR1 SGHRS and CDR2 YFSETQ. V lost 0 bases, J lost 0 bases, and 7 bases lay in between. In nucleotides, the CDR3 is TGCGCCAGCAGCTTGGGGACTCTCTCCTACAATGAGCAGTTCTTC. It codes for CASSLGTLSYNEQFF.

The chain joins TRBV2 to TRBJ2-1, with D tentatively TRBD2 (7 bases). The germline V gene has CDR1 SNHLY and CDR2 FYNNEI. V was cut by 3 bases and J by 13 bases, with 22 bases left in between. The CDR3 has 15 residues. Written as DNA, the CDR3 is TGTGCCAGCAGTGATTGGGGGGGCCCCCAAGAGACCCAGTTCTTC. Amino acid sequence: CASSDWGGPQETQFF.

The chain couples TRBV6-6 to TRBJ2-7; 7 bases are a match to TRBD1. In germline, CDR1 is MNHNY, CDR2 SVGAGI (reference sequence). The V gene end was trimmed by 4 bases and the J gene end by 3 bases; junction bases not matched to a gene: 6. The CDR3 totals 14 residues. The CDR3 DNA sequence: TGTGCCAGCAGTTCCGTTCACAGGGGCTACGAGCAGTACTTC. This translates into CASSSVHRGYEQYF.

This sequence joins TRBV4-2 and TRBJ2-7; TRBD2 aligns across 13 bases. The CDR3 length is 18 residues. Germline trimming cut 0 bases from V and 4 bases from J; bases unmatched to any gene: 9. CDR1 and CDR2 from the germline V gene are LGHNA and YNFKEQ. Written as DNA, the CDR3 is TGTGCCAGCAGCCAAGAGGGGCAACTAGCGGGGGGGGGTTACGAGCAGTACTTC. Residues: CASSQEGQLAGGGYEQYF.

In this sample, this clonotype turned up a few times. The chain recombines TRBV29-1 with TRBJ2-2; TRBD2 matches 10 bases. The CDR3 spans 13 residues. J gave up 6 bases and V 2 bases, and 0 bases lay outside the gene matches. Germline loops: CDR1 SQVTM, CDR2 ANQGSEA. This CDR3 is CSVELAGAGELFF. The CDR3 nucleotides are TGCAGCGTTGAACTAGCGGGGGCCGGGGAGCTGTTTTTT.

Here the CDR3 reads CSASRGSNSYNEQFF. As DNA, the CDR3 is TGCAGTGCTAGTAGAGGGAGTAATTCCTACAATGAGCAGTTCTTC. V gene TRBV20-1 combines with J gene TRBJ2-1; possibly TRBD2 for D (5 bases). Germline assignment: CDR1 DFQATT and CDR2 SNEGSKA (reference sequence). This CDR3 contains 15 residues. Trimming took 3 bases from V and 1 from J, leaving 13 bases between them.

The sample holds a few counts of this clonotype. The genes are TRBV20-1 and TRBJ2-1, with no clear D. The CDR3 runs to 11 residues. V was trimmed by 3 bases and J by 10 bases, leaving 10 bases between them. The V gene's germline CDR1 is DFQATT and CDR2 SNEGSKA (reference sequence). In DNA form, the CDR3 reads TGCAGTGCTAGCCAAGGAACGGAGCAGTTCTTC. Translation gives CSASQGTEQFF.

This clonotype was detected only a few times. The V and J genes are TRBV20-1 and TRBJ2-6; D could derive from TRBD1 or TRBD2 (5 bases each). The V gene's germline CDR1 is DFQATT and CDR2 SNEGSKA (reference sequence). Trimming removed 0 bases from V and 2 bases from J, with 17 bases in between. The CDR3 has 18 residues. Written as DNA, the CDR3 is TGCAGTGCTAGAGATTTGGACAAGTGGGGGACTGGGGCCAACGTCCTGACTTTC. It yields the protein CSARDLDKWGTGANVLTF.

This clonotype turned up a few times. The rearrangement uses TRBV28 and TRBJ2-7; D gene unclear. Trimming stripped 6 bases from V and 3 bases from J, with 12 bases between. This CDR3 region has 13 residues. The germline V gene encodes CDR1 MDHEN and CDR2 SYDVKM. The CDR3 here is CASSLLALYEQYF. CDR3 sequence (DNA): TGTGCCAGCAGCTTGCTCGCACTCTACGAGCAGTACTTC. Together with reference TRBV28 and TRBJ2-7, the CDR3 gives the full variable domain: DVKVTQSSRYLVKRTGEKVFLECVQDMDHENMFWYRQDPGLGLRLIYFSYDVKMKEKGDIPEGYSVSREKKERFSLILESASTNQTSMYLCASSLLALYEQYFGPGTRLTVT.

The DNA for the CDR3 is TGTGCCAGCAGCTCCAAACGGGTCTGGACGGGCAATGAAAAACTGTTTTTT. Translated, it gives CASSSKRVWTGNEKLFF. The gene calls are TRBV13 and TRBJ1-4, with no clear D. The CDR3 is 17 residues long. The germline CDR1 and CDR2 sequences are PRHDT and FYEKMQ (reference sequence). The germline V and J ends were trimmed by 4 bases and 5 bases, with 20 bases remaining between them.

This clonotype occurred a few times. The gene calls are TRBV21-1 and TRBJ2-1; TRBD2, as called in the table, went unchecked against the DNA. TRBV21-1 represents a pseudogene. CDR3 length equals 17 residues. CDR3 coding DNA: TGTGCCAGCAGCAAAGTTAGCGGGAGTAGCTCCTACAATGAGCAGTTCTTC. Translated, it gives CASSKVSGSSSYNEQFF.

This clonotype showed up just a few times. The chain links TRBV20-1 to TRBJ2-3, with 8 bases that match TRBD1. The germline V gene encodes CDR1 DFQATT and CDR2 SNEGSKA (reference sequence). The CDR3 has 14 amino acids. Trimming removed 5 bases from V and 2 bases from J; junction bases left unmatched: 6. CDR3 region: CSAAGQVDTDTQYF. The CDR3 nucleotides are TGCAGTGCTGCGGGACAGGTGGACACAGATACGCAGTATTTT.